This T cell receptor (beta chain) was retrieved from a study of neurological immune-mediated disorders. For the study at large: The disease course was relapsing-remitting in some 31 and secondary progressive in about 9% of the 34 multiple sclerosis patients.

General observations from the study: Phylogenetic grouping placed 18 of 34 multiple sclerosis patients' repertoires in one related-CDR3 cluster, a possible signature. Multiple sclerosis was found to have the least TCR clonal expansion, below healthy controls, and HTLV-1-associated myelopathy the most.

This clonotype was detected ten times or more. The antigen remains unidentified. Looked up from germline, CDR1 is LNHNV and CDR2 is YYDKDF (reference sequence). The CDR3 runs to 14 residues. Trimming cost V 2 bases and J 10 bases, with 14 bases left between them. TCRdb re-called the 5' RACE reads with MiXCR, one entry per CDR3 protein. The sample has 110,000 or so distinct CDR3 sequences; more than 2.5% are singletons. From 2 million PBMCs stored at -80 C, the unsorted libraries were generated. The source is a woman aged 25 to 45 with multiple sclerosis. The specimen was PBMCs. The chain employs TRBV15 and TRBJ1-4; the D is unclear. DNA for the CDR3: TGTGCCACCAGCAGACAAGGGCCAGCAGGAAAACTGTTTTTT. This encodes CATSRQGPAGKLFF.